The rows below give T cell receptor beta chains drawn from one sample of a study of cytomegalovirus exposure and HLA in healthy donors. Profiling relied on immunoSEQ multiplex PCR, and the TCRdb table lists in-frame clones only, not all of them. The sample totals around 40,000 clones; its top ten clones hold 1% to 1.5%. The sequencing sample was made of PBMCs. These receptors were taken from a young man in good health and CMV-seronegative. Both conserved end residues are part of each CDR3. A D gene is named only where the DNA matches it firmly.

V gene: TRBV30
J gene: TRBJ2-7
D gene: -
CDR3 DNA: TGTGCCTGGAGTAGACTGGACTACGAGCAGTACTTC
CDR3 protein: CAWSRLDYEQYF

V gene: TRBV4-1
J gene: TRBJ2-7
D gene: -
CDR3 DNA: TGCGCCAGCAGCCAAACAGACGGCTACGAGCAGTACTTC
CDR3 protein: CASSQTDGYEQYF

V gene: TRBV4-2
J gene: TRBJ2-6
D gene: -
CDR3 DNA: TGTGCCAGCAGCCAAGGGTCCGAGCCTGGGGCCAACGTCCTGACTTTC
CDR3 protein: CASSQGSEPGANVLTF

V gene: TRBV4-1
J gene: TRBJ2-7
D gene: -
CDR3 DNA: TGCGCCAGCAGCCAAGCCCCAACCTACGAGCAGTACTTC
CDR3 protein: CASSQAPTYEQYF

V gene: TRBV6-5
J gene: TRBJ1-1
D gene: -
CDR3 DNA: TGTGCCAGCAGTATGACGGGGGCTGAAGCTTTCTTT
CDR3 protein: CASSMTGAEAFF

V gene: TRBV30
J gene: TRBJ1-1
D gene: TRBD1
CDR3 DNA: TGTGCCTCTACCTGGACAGGGCTAGCTTTCTTT
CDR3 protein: CASTWTGLAFF

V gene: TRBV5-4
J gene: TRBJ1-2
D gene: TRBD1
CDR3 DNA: TGTGCCAGCAGCTTGGAGGGCGGGGGGACAGGGGACGGCTACACCTTC
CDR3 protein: CASSLEGGGTGDGYTF

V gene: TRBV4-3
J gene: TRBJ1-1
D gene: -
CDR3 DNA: TGCGCCAGCAGCCAGTTTTATGCTGGGGCGAGCACTGAAGCTTTCTTT
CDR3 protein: CASSQFYAGASTEAFF

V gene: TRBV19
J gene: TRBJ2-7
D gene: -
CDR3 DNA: TGTGCCAGTAGTAATAAACAGGAAGTCGGATACGAGCAGTACTTC
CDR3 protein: CASSNKQEVGYEQYF

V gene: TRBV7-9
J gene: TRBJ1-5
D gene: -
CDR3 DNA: TGTGCCAGCAGCTTAGGTGCGGGAAGGGAAGATCAGCCCCAGCATTTT
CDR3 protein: CASSLGAGREDQPQHF

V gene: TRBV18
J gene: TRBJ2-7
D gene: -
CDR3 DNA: TGTGCCAGCTCACTCAAGACGGACTCCTACGAGCAGTACTTC
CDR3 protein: CASSLKTDSYEQYF

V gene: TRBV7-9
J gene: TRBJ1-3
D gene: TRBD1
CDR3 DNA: TGTGCCAGCAGCACTAGCGGGGCGACAGGGGCCCCTGGAAACACCATATATTTT
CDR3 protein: CASSTSGATGAPGNTIYF

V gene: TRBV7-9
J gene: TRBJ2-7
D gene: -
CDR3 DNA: TGTGCCAGCAGCGGCCAGGATTCCTACGAGCAGTACTTC
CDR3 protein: CASSGQDSYEQYF

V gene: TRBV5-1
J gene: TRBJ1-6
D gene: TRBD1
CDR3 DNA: TGCGCCAGCAGCATCGTACCGGGACAGAATTCACCCCTCCACTTT
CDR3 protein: CASSIVPGQNSPLHF

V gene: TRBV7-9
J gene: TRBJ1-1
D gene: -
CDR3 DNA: TGTGCCAGCAGCCCAGAGGGTATGAACACTGAAGCTTTCTTT
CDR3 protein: CASSPEGMNTEAFF

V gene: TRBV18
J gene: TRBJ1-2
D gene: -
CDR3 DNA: TGTGCCAGCTCCGTAGATCAGGGGAGATCAGCCTATGGCTACACCTTC
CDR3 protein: CASSVDQGRSAYGYTF

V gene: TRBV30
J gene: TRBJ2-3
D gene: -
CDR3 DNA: TGTGCCTGGAAGACCCCGGGGACAGATACGCAGTATTTT
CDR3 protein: CAWKTPGTDTQYF

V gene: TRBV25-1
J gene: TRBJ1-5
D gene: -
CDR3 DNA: TGTGCCAGCAGTGGACCCTCTGCGGGTCAGCCCCAGCATTTT
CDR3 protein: CASSGPSAGQPQHF

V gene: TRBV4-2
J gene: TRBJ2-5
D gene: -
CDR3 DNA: TGTGCCAGCAGCCAAGGCACAGGGGACTTGGGCCAAGAGACCCAGTACTTC
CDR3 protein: CASSQGTGDLGQETQYF

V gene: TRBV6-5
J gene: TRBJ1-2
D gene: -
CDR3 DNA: TGTGCCAGCAGTTATCAGGGCTACTATGGCTACACCTTC
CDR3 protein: CASSYQGYYGYTF

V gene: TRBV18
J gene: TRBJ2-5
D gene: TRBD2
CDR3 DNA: TGTGCCAGCTCACCCCCGGGACTAGCGGCGGATGGGACCCAGTACTTC
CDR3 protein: CASSPPGLAADGTQYF

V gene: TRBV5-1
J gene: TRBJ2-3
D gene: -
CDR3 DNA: TGCGCCAGCAGCCCGGGACTTTTGGTGGCAGATACGCAGTATTTT
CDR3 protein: CASSPGLLVADTQYF

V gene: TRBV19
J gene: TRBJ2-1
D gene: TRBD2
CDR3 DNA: TGTGCCAGTAGTATTCCGGGACTAGCGGGAGGTTACAATGAGCAGTTCTTC
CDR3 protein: CASSIPGLAGGYNEQFF

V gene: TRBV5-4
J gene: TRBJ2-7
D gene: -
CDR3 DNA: TGTGCCAGCAGCTCACTATCTAGCCTCCCCCGAGAGCAGTACTTC
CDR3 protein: CASSSLSSLPREQYF

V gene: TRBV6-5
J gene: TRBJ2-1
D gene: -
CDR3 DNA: TGTGCCAGCAGTCTAACCACCTCCTACAATGAGCAGTTCTTC
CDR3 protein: CASSLTTSYNEQFF

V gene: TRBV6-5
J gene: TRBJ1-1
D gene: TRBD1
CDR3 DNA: TGTGCCAGCAGTAAAGGGACAGTTAACACTGAAGCTTTCTTT
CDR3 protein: CASSKGTVNTEAFF

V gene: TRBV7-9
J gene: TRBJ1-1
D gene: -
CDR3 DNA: TGTGCCAGCAGCTTAGCACTCCCGAACACTGAAGCTTTCTTT
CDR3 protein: CASSLALPNTEAFF

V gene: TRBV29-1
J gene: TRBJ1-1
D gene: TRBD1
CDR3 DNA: TGCAGCGTTGGAGGGACAGGGGCATCGAACACTGAAGCTTTCTTT
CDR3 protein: CSVGGTGASNTEAFF

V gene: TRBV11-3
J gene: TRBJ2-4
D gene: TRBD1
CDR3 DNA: TGTGCCAGCAGCCTCGGGACAGGGGGCAGTCGGGCCAAAAACATTCAGTACTTC
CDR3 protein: CASSLGTGGSRAKNIQYF